This is a list of T cell receptor beta chains from one sample in a study of vaccination and CD4 T cells after COVID-19. These receptors' antigens are unknown. TCRdb re-called the PCR reads with MiXCR, one entry per CDR3 protein. The profile shows 15,000 to 20,000 distinct CDR3 sequences, around 45% of them singletons. What was sequenced was CD4+ T cells from blood, cultured in vitro. Receptors were obtained from a human donor who had recovered from COVID-19. Each CDR3 is given with its conserved first and last residue. A D gene is named only where the DNA matches it firmly. The listing skips clone size in some rows; elsewhere it reads once, few, many or a size class.

D gene	V gene	clone size	J gene	CDR3 protein	CDR3 DNA
NA	TRBV20-1	NA	TRBJ1-6	CSARDTGYNSPLHF	TGCAGTGCTAGGGACACAGGTTATAATTCACCCCTCCACTTT
NA	TRBV6-2/TRBV6-3	few	TRBJ2-7	CASNGRPGTSHEQYF	TGTGCCAGCAACGGACGGCCGGGAACCTCCCACGAGCAGTACTTC
NA	TRBV6-1	NA	TRBJ1-2	CASIFRGPYGYTF	TGTGCCAGCATATTTCGGGGTCCCTATGGCTACACCTTC
TRBD2	TRBV20-1	NA	TRBJ2-2	CSARGGGLADTGELFF	TGCAGTGCTAGAGGGGGGGGACTAGCCGACACCGGGGAGCTGTTTTTT
NA	TRBV5-5	NA	TRBJ1-6	CASSLTGALHNSPLHF	TGTGCCAGCAGCTTGACCGGGGCTCTCCATAATTCACCCCTCCACTTT
NA	TRBV19	NA	TRBJ1-6	CASAGAKANSPLHF	TGTGCCAGTGCTGGAGCGAAGGCTAATTCACCCCTCCACTTT
NA	TRBV7-9	NA	TRBJ2-1	CASSLVSGGRLGDYNEQFF	TGTGCCAGCAGCTTAGTTTCCGGGGGGCGGCTTGGAGACTACAATGAGCAGTTCTTC
NA	TRBV12-3/TRBV12-4	NA	TRBJ1-2	CASSPDSVNYGYTF	TGTGCCAGCAGCCCTGACAGCGTTAACTATGGCTACACCTTC
NA	TRBV10-3	NA	TRBJ2-7	CAISSPRDVSEQYF	TGTGCCATCAGCTCTCCCCGAGACGTCAGCGAGCAGTACTTC
NA	TRBV6-1	few	TRBJ1-2	CASSDRAANGYTF	TGTGCCAGCAGTGACAGAGCGGCGAATGGCTACACCTTC
NA	TRBV12-3/TRBV12-4	once	TRBJ1-3	CASSFQGSGNTIYF	TGTGCCAGCAGTTTCCAGGGATCTGGAAACACCATATATTTT
NA	TRBV5-4	few	TRBJ1-1	CASGTEILGTEAFF	TGTGCCAGCGGGACGGAAATCTTAGGGACTGAAGCTTTCTTT
NA	TRBV4-3	NA	TRBJ1-2	CASSQYRAKGYGYTF	TGCGCCAGCAGCCAGTACCGCGCTAAGGGCTATGGCTACACCTTC
TRBD2	TRBV12-3/TRBV12-4	NA	TRBJ2-1	CASRTLLAGAYNEQFF	TGCGCCAGCAGAACCCTCCTAGCGGGAGCCTACAATGAGCAGTTCTTC
NA	TRBV19	few	TRBJ1-2	CASSIRPTGLRISYGLTF	TGTGCCAGTAGTATTAGGCCGACCGGGCTCAGAATATCCTATGGTCTCACCTTC
TRBD1	TRBV6-2/TRBV6-3	few	TRBJ1-2	CASSVDRGSFYGYTF	TGTGCCAGCAGTGTGGACAGGGGCTCTTTCTATGGCTACACCTTC
NA	TRBV18	few	TRBJ1-2	CASSPDHDRGYTF	TGTGCCAGCTCACCGGACCATGACCGGGGCTACACCTTC
TRBD1	TRBV12-5	NA	TRBJ1-6	CASGLPGGGSPLHF	TGTGCTAGTGGTTTGCCAGGGGGGGGTTCACCCCTCCACTTT
TRBD1	TRBV6-1	NA	TRBJ1-3	CASSGTGWNTIYF	TGTGCCAGCAGTGGGACAGGGTGGAACACCATATATTTT
NA	TRBV24-1	few	TRBJ2-5	CATSEETGEAQYF	TGTGCCACCAGTGAGGAGACAGGAGAGGCCCAGTACTTC
NA	TRBV7-9	once	TRBJ1-2	CASSLLRDYGYTF	TGTGCCAGCAGCCTACTCAGGGATTATGGCTACACCTTC
NA	TRBV21-1	few	TRBJ1-3	CASSVRSGLSSGNTIYF	TGTGCCAGCAGCGTTCGATCGGGGTTGAGCTCTGGAAACACCATATATTTT
NA	TRBV6-5	NA	TRBJ2-1	CASSYWGSAVYNEQFF	TGTGCCAGCAGTTACTGGGGGAGTGCCGTTTACAATGAGCAGTTCTTC
NA	TRBV27	NA	TRBJ2-7	CASSSTGTYYEQYF	TGTGCCAGCAGTTCTACCGGGACATACTACGAGCAGTACTTC
NA	TRBV27	few	TRBJ2-1	CASSSAMDHPYNEQFF	TGTGCCAGCAGTAGTGCTATGGACCACCCCTACAATGAGCAGTTCTTC
NA	TRBV2	NA	TRBJ2-5	CASSREGQVQETQYF	TGTGCCAGCAGTCGAGAAGGGCAGGTTCAAGAGACCCAGTACTTC
NA	TRBV20-1	NA	TRBJ2-2	CSARVQGGSGELFF	TGCAGTGCTAGAGTTCAGGGGGGTTCCGGGGAGCTGTTTTTT
NA	TRBV20-1	NA	TRBJ2-7	CSAIPFSYEQYF	TGCAGTGCTATTCCGTTCTCCTACGAGCAGTACTTC
NA	TRBV27	NA	TRBJ2-1	CASSLAWLANPRSYNEQFF	TGTGCCAGCAGTCTGGCGTGGCTAGCGAACCCTCGTTCCTACAATGAGCAGTTCTTC
TRBD2	TRBV20-1	NA	TRBJ2-3	CSAFSGSMDTQYF	TGCAGTGCTTTTAGCGGGAGTATGGATACGCAGTATTTT
TRBD1	TRBV7-9	few	TRBJ2-4	CASSPIQGVGVQYF	TGTGCCAGCAGCCCCATCCAGGGGGTAGGGGTTCAGTACTTC